Following are 10 T cell receptor beta chains from one sample sequenced in a study of blood T cell repertoires in COVID-19. Repertoires were generated with immunoSEQ multiplex PCR, while TCRdb's copy carries only in-frame clones and drops some. The table lists 300,000 to 350,000 clones, approximately 89% of them singletons. Sequencing used peripheral blood. Receptor source: a woman between 55 and 75 years old with COVID-19, enrolled during active disease.

The V and J genes are TRBV19 and TRBJ1-1; weak D call: TRBD1 (5 bases). Trimming stripped 9 bases from V and 6 bases from J, with 23 bases between. Germline CDR1 LNHDA, CDR2 SQIVND (reference sequence). This CDR3 is 15 amino acids long. The CDR3 reads CASPLPRAGRPEAFF. In nucleotides, the CDR3 is TGTGCCAGCCCTTTACCCCGGGCGGGGCGTCCTGAAGCTTTCTTT.

The rearrangement joins TRBV3-1 (or the pseudogene TRBV3-2) to TRBJ2-3; 15 bases agree with TRBD2. The germline CDR1 and CDR2 sequences are LGHDT and YNNKEL (reference sequence). This CDR3 is 17 amino acids long. Trimming cost V 2 bases and J 5 bases; bases outside gene matches: 5. CDR3 DNA sequence: TGTGCCAGCAGCCAACAAGGGACTAGCGGGGGGTTAGATACGCAGTATTTT. This encodes CASSQQGTSGGLDTQYF.

The chain joins TRBV19 to TRBJ1-3; perhaps TRBD1 as D (6 bases). The ends were cut back, 6 bases at V and 0 bases at J, with 9 bases in the middle. The CDR3 extends over 14 amino acids. In germline, CDR1 is LNHDA, CDR2 SQIVND (reference sequence). The CDR3 spells CASSDRNSGNTIYF. The DNA for the CDR3 is TGTGCCAGTAGCGACAGGAACTCTGGAAACACCATATATTTT.

Only one count was recorded for this clone. The chain recombines TRBV6-6 with TRBJ2-3; 14 bases align to TRBD2. Germline V gene lookup returns CDR1 MNHNY and CDR2 SVGAGI (reference sequence). After removal of 6 bases from V and 4 bases from J, the junction contained 6 bases not matched to a gene. This CDR3 contains 16 residues. This CDR3 is CASRAGTSGGADTQYF. The CDR3 DNA reads as TGTGCCAGCAGAGCCGGGACTAGCGGGGGTGCAGATACGCAGTATTTT.

V usage is TRBV18 and J usage is TRBJ2-7; D is perhaps TRBD2 (7 bases). The V end was cut by 4 bases, the J end by 0 bases, with 22 bases between. Germline V gives CDR1 KGHSH, CDR2 LQKENI. The CDR3 length is 18 residues. This CDR3 is CASSQGGTGTASSYEQYF. The CDR3 DNA reads TGTGCCAGCTCACAGGGGGGGACCGGGACGGCGAGCTCCTACGAGCAGTACTTC.

V is TRBV28 and J is TRBJ1-6, with 7 nucleotides matching TRBD1. The J segment lost 4 bases and the V segment lost 5 bases, leaving 11 bases of the junction unmatched. The CDR3 contains 17 residues. Germline CDR1 MDHEN, CDR2 SYDVKM. The CDR3 region has the DNA TGTGCCAGCAGTATGGACAGGAGGAGATTATATAATTCACCCCTCCACTTT. It is translated as CASSMDRRRLYNSPLHF.

This clone was detected only a few times. The J gene is TRBJ1-4, the V gene TRBV7-9, with 7 bases that match TRBD1. The CDR3 is 14 amino acids. Per the germline V gene, CDR1 is SEHNR and CDR2 is FQNEAQ (reference sequence). Trimming removed 5 bases from V and 7 bases from J; junction bases left unmatched: 7. The CDR3 is CASSDDTGAEKLFF. In DNA, the CDR3 is TGTGCCAGCAGCGACGACACAGGGGCTGAAAAACTGTTTTTT.

This clone showed up just a few times. The gene calls are TRBV9 and TRBJ1-1, with 7 bases aligning to TRBD1. Per the germline V gene, CDR1 is SGDLS and CDR2 is YYNGEE. The CDR3 runs 14 residues. V trimming: 3 bases; J trimming: 2 bases; junction bases outside the gene matches: 4. The CDR3 region has the DNA TGTGCCAGCAGCGGCTACAGGGGTAACACTGAAGCTTTCTTT. It codes for CASSGYRGNTEAFF.

This clone has just one count. This chain connects TRBV6-6 to TRBJ2-7; unclear D gene. The CDR3 loop spans 13 amino acids. Germline lookup yields CDR1 MNHNY and CDR2 SVGAGI (reference sequence). Trimming pared 3 bases from V and 2 bases from J, leaving 8 bases between. The CDR3 is CASSYNRAYEQYF. In DNA, the CDR3 is TGTGCCAGCAGTTATAACAGAGCCTACGAGCAGTACTTC.

The chain has TRBV3-1 (or the pseudogene TRBV3-2) and TRBJ1-5, with TRBD1 identical over 7 bases. The trim removed 3 bases at V and 2 bases at J, leaving 4 bases unmatched. Germline-derived CDR1 and CDR2 are LGHDT and YNNKEL (reference sequence). The CDR3 contains 15 residues. The CDR3 DNA follows: TGTGCCAGCAGCCATACAGGGGAAGGCAATCAGCCCCAGCATTTT. It specifies CASSHTGEGNQPQHF.